The rows below give T cell receptor beta chains drawn from one sample of a study of cytomegalovirus exposure and HLA in healthy donors. The data were produced by immunoSEQ multiplex PCR, yet TCRdb's version contains in-frame clones alone and is incomplete. The sample features around 190,000 clones, with less than 1% in its top ten. The sequencing input was PBMCs. These receptors originate from a woman aged 25 to 39 in good health and CMV-seropositive. CDR3s include the opening cysteine and the closing phenylalanine or tryptophan.

j_call,v_call,cdr3_aa
TRBJ1-1,TRBV5-4,CASSLKGAYILGTEAFF
TRBJ2-7,TRBV27,CASSRVRTSGSYEQYF
TRBJ1-1,TRBV6-5,CASMRGYGTEAFF
TRBJ1-2,TRBV6-5,CASSSPHMGISTF
TRBJ1-1,TRBV19,CASSIGGPEAFF
TRBJ2-5,TRBV15,CATSRARAGIRQETQYF
TRBJ2-3,TRBV5-5,CASSFFLSTDTQYF
TRBJ1-6,TRBV6-6,CASSKDSYNSPLHF
TRBJ1-1,TRBV21-1,CASSKAWDRENTEAFF
TRBJ2-5,TRBV6-1,CASSEGTSGGETQYF
TRBJ1-3,TRBV7-9,CASNDRAALGNTIYF